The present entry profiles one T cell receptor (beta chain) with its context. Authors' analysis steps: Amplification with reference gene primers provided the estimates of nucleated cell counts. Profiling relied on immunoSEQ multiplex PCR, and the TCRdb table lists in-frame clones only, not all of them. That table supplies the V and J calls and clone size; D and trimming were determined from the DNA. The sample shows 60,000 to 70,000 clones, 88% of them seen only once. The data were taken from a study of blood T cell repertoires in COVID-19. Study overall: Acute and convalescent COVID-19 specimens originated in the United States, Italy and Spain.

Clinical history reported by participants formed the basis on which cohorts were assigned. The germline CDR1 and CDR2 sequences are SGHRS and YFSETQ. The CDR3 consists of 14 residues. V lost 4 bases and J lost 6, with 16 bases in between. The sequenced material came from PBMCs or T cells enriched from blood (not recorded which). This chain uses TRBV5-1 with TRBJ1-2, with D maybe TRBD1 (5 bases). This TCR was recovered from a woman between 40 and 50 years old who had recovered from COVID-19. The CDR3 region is CASSAGGRGNGYTF. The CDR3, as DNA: TGCGCCAGCAGCGCTGGGGGTCGGGGGAATGGCTACACCTTC.